This paragraph reports one TCR beta chain. Its antigen specificity is not known. It has no much larger one-base neighbor in the sample; base qualities were not kept. This record comes from a study of graft-versus-host responses after intestinal transplantation (dated by TCRdb to the early 2020s). Describing the broader study: The transplants that recipients got were multivisceral, liver-intestinal, or isolated intestinal. All recipients received anti-thymocyte globulin induction followed by maintenance tacrolimus and steroids for about three years. Graft-versus-host and host-versus-graft alloreactive T cell clones were tracked in the graft, circulation and bone marrow after intestinal transplantation using bulk TCR-beta CDR3 sequencing. To identify alloreactive clones, pre-transplant mixed lymphocyte reaction products were sequenced and then compared with unstimulated pre-transplant donor and recipient T cells. The cohort enrolled 24 intestinal transplant recipients, one of whom was a retransplant, and a few patients without pretransplant specimens were excluded. Donor T cell macrochimerism was defined as a peak of at least 4% donor T cells among recipient peripheral blood mononuclear cells. Instead of going to the commercial service, samples from a few later patients were sequenced in-house on an Illumina MiSeq and processed with MiXCR.

Overall study results and their limits: The relatively low number and heterogeneity of intestinal transplant patients limited the conclusions. GvH clones were found in recipient bone marrow, and some of the GvH clones appeared earlier in ileal mucosa or blood, which is consistent with an intestinal mucosal origin. High GvH to HvG T cell clonal ratios were observed in the allografts of patients with donor T cell macrochimerism. Early after transplant, peak levels of circulating GvH clones were found to be associated with declines in HvG clones.

The library was prepared using the immunoSEQ multiplex PCR assay. For most patients, genomic DNA was isolated with the Qiagen DNeasy Blood and Tissue Kit and shipped frozen to Adaptive Biotechnologies for TCR sequencing. For most patients, high-throughput TCR-beta CDR3 sequencing of genomic DNA was performed by Adaptive Biotechnologies. The published analysis was carried out like this. Adaptive's ImmunoSEQ software was the source of the TCR sequencing data for over 15 patients, while three other patients were processed with MiXCR and VDJtools. To correct CD4 versus CD8 sorting errors, any sequence found in both subsets at a frequency ratio below 5:1 was removed. CDR3 nucleotide sequences shared between donor and recipient were removed because the origin of such sequences could not be assigned. Alloreactive clones required at least 2-fold expansion over unstimulated cells and minimum CFSE-low frequency of 0.002% (template counts) or 0.001% (read counts). Clones were considered mappable if detected in sequenced pre-transplant spleen, lymph node, or MLR CFSE-low populations of the donor or recipient. Cumulative frequency of alloreactive clones was calculated as a percentage of all sequences weighted by copy number. The table comes from immuneACCESS by way of TCRdb, which keeps in-frame sequences with V and J called. Part of the clones is missing from these tables; in studies checked, under half for an unresolved V gene and the rest for unknown reasons. V, J and clone size were drawn from that table, and D and trimming were deduced from the DNA. The sample table records over 75,000 clones; less than 95% of these occur just once. In total, the top ten clones hold approximately 0.07% of the sample.

For CDR1 and CDR2, the germline V gene lists MDHEN and SYDVKM. V is pared back by 3 bases and J by 4 bases, with 12 bases lying between the germline termini. Taken from cysteine to phenylalanine, the CDR3 has 14 residues. Solely the CDR3 DNA is kept, with 42 bases framed from the first base. The time point label here, explained by the study, means: cells obtained before transplantation from donor or recipient. CD3+CD4+ and CD3+CD8+ populations were FACS-sorted from unstimulated pre-transplant donor and recipient cells taken from spleen or lymph nodes. The clonotype originates from a human donor who was the organ donor for an intestinal transplant. This sequence uses TRBV28 and TRBJ2-5, with an unclear D gene assignment. The source material was unstimulated CD8+ T cells sorted from spleen or lymph node cells, sampled before transplant. The bases are TGTGCCAGCAGTTTCCTAGAAAGACTAGAGACCCAGTACTTC. Its translation reads: CASSFLERLETQYF.